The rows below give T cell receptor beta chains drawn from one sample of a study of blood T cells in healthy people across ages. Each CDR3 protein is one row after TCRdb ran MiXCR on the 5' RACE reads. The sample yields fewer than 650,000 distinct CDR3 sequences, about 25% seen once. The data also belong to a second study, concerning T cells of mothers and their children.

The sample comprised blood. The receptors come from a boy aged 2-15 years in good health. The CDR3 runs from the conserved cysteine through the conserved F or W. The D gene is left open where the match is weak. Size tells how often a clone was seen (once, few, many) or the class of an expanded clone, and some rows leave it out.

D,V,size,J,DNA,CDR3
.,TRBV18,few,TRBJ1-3,TGTGCCAGCTCACCAAGTAGACAGCACTCTGGAAACACCATATATTTT,CASSPSRQHSGNTIYF
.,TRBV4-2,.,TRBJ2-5,TGTGCCAGCAGCCAACCCAAATCGCCGGACTATCAAGAGACCCAGTACTTC,CASSQPKSPDYQETQYF
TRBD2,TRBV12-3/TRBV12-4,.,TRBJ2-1,TGTGCCAGCAGTACCCTACCACTAGCGCCCTTGAGGAATGAGCAGTTCTTC,CASSTLPLAPLRNEQFF
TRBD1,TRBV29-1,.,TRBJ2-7,TGCAGCGTTTTGACAGGGTCCTACGAGCAGTACTTC,CSVLTGSYEQYF
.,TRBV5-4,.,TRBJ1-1,TGTGCCAGCAGCTTGGGGGTAGGGGTTAGGACTGAAGCTTTCTTT,CASSLGVGVRTEAFF
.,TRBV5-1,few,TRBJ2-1,TGCGCCAGCAGCTTGAACGGTCATAGCACAAATGAGCAGTTCTTC,CASSLNGHSTNEQFF
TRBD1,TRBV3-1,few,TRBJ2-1,TGTGCCAGCAGCCAAGACGGGGACAGTGAGCAGTTCTTC,CASSQDGDSEQFF
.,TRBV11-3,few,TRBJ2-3,TGTGCCAGCAGCTTGGGCCCGGGGGATACGCAGTATTTT,CASSLGPGDTQYF
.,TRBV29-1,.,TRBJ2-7,TGCAGCGTTGTAAAAGACTACGAGCAGTACTTC,CSVVKDYEQYF
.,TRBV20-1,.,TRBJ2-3,TGCAGTGCCAACCTACTAGCTAGCACAGATACGCAGTATTTT,CSANLLASTDTQYF
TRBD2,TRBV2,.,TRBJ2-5,TGTGCCAGCAGCGCCGGGACTAGCGGGGGCCAAGAGACCCAGTACTTC,CASSAGTSGGQETQYF
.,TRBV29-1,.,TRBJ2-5,TGCAGCACCACAGGAGACGGGGAAGAGACCCAGTACTTC,CSTTGDGEETQYF
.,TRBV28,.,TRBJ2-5,TGTGCCAGCAGTTTTCGGACCGACCTCCAAGAGACCCAGTACTTC,CASSFRTDLQETQYF
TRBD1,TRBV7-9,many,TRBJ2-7,TGTGCCAGCAGCTTAAGAGGGGGCGCATCCTACGAGCAGTACTTC,CASSLRGGASYEQYF
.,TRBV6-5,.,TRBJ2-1,TGTGCCAGCAGGGACGGTAAAAGCTCCTACAATGAGCAGTTCTTC,CASRDGKSSYNEQFF
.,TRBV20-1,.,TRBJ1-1,TGCAGTGCTTGGGGGACCCTTGGGACTTACATGAACACTGAAGCTTTCTTT,CSAWGTLGTYMNTEAFF
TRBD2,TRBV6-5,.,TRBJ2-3,TGTGCCAGCAGTACTTTAAGCGGGGCTAGCACAGATACGCAGTATTTT,CASSTLSGASTDTQYF
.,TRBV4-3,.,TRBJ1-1,TGCGCCAGCAGCCAAGACGTGGGGCACCGGGGGACTGAAGCTTTCTTT,CASSQDVGHRGTEAFF
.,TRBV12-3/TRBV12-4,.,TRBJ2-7,TGTGCCAGCAGTCAGCCGGGGGCGGGGGAGCAGTACTTC,CASSQPGAGEQYF
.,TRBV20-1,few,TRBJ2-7,TGCAGTGCTAGAGATCTGGCGGACAGCGATGCTGGATACGAGCAGTACTTC,CSARDLADSDAGYEQYF
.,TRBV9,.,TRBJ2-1,TGTGCCAGCAGCGTGGATGGGCTGGATAGTGCGGCGCAGTTCTTC,CASSVDGLDSAAQFF
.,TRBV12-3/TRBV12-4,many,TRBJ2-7,TGTGCCAGCAGCAATCTGGGGATGCAGTACTTC,CASSNLGMQYF
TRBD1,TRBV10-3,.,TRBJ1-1,TGTGCCATCAGTGGGACAGGGGCCGGGACCACTGAAGCTTTCTTT,CAISGTGAGTTEAFF
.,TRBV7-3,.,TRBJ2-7,TGTGCCAGCAGCTTAATGTACCGGGACACCGCCTACGAGCAGTACTTC,CASSLMYRDTAYEQYF
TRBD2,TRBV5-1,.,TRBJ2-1,TGCGCCAGCAGCTTCCCGGGACTAGCGGGGGGGCACAATGAGCAGTTCTTC,CASSFPGLAGGHNEQFF
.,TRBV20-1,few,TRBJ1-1,TGCAGTGCTAGAGAGGACGGTAACACTGAAGCTTTCTTT,CSAREDGNTEAFF
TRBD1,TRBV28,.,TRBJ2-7,TGTGCCAGCGAGACAGGGGGTGCTTGGAGTACGGGGCAGTACTTC,CASETGGAWSTGQYF
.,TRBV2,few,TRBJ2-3,TGTGCCAGCACCTCGGACGGCGGGGGCACAGATACGCAGTATTTT,CASTSDGGGTDTQYF
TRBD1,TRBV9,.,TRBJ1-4,TGTGCCAGCAGCTTGACAGGGGGCGATGAAAAACTGTTTTTT,CASSLTGGDEKLFF
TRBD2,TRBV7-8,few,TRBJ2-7,TGTGCCAGCAGCTTAGCGGGACTAAGATCCATCCACGAGCAGTACTTC,CASSLAGLRSIHEQYF
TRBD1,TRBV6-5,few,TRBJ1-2,TGTGCCAGCAGTTTCGGGACAGGGGACAACTATGGCTACACCTTC,CASSFGTGDNYGYTF
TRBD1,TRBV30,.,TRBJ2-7,TGTGCCTGGGATCCCGACAGGGGGGGATACGAGCAGTACTTC,CAWDPDRGGYEQYF
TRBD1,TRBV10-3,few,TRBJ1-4,TGTGCCATCAGTGAGTCCGGGACAGGGAATGAAAAACTGTTTTTT,CAISESGTGNEKLFF
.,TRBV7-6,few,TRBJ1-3,TGTGCCAGCAGCCCGAACAGGGTTGGAAACACCATATATTTT,CASSPNRVGNTIYF
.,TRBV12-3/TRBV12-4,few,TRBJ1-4,TGTGCCAGCAGTCGTACGACGGCAGCAACTAATGAAAAACTGTTTTTT,CASSRTTAATNEKLFF